Listed below are T cell receptor beta chains from one sample, sequenced in a study of T cells in Graves' hyperthyroidism and ophthalmopathy. TCRdb re-analysed the multiplex PCR reads in MiXCR, keeping a single row per CDR3 protein. The data show about 840,000 distinct CDR3 sequences, over 35% seen once. What was sequenced was blood. The receptors were sampled from a man aged 18 to 30 with Graves' hyperthyroidism. The CDR3 runs from the conserved cysteine through the conserved F or W. Fields, in order: V gene, D gene, CDR3 length, J gene, clone size, CDR3 protein, CDR3 DNA. D genes are given only for firm matches. Some rows have no size entry. The others give once, few or many, or a class for an expanded clone.

TRBV2	.	12	TRBJ2-7	many	CASSDQGYEQYF	TGTGCCAGCAGTGATCAGGGTTACGAGCAGTACTTC
TRBV5-4	.	12	TRBJ1-2	once	CASSLVQSGYTF	TGTGCCAGCAGCTTGGTGCAGTCGGGCTACACCTTC
TRBV20-1	.	15	TRBJ2-7	many	CSARDHKFGRYEQYF	TGCAGTGCTAGAGACCACAAGTTCGGGCGCTACGAGCAGTACTTC
TRBV29-1	.	13	TRBJ2-5	.	CSVGPGAGETQYF	TGCAGCGTTGGCCCAGGGGCGGGGGAGACCCAGTACTTC
TRBV20-1	.	15	TRBJ1-6	few	CSARVGGNGNSPLHF	TGCAGTGCTAGAGTGGGGGGTAATGGTAATTCACCCCTCCACTTT
TRBV2	.	14	TRBJ2-1	.	CASRNTGGYNEQFF	TGTGCCAGCAGGAACACAGGAGGGTACAATGAGCAGTTCTTC
TRBV5-8	.	14	TRBJ1-1	.	CASSLVGMGTEAFF	TGTGCCAGCAGCTTGGTAGGGATGGGGACTGAAGCTTTCTTT
TRBV5-1	TRBD1	14	TRBJ1-4	.	CASSQQGGEEKLFF	TGCGCCAGCAGCCAACAGGGGGGAGAAGAAAAACTGTTTTTT
TRBV9	TRBD2	17	TRBJ2-2	.	CASSPWTSGRDTGELFF	TGTGCCAGCAGCCCCTGGACTAGCGGGAGGGACACCGGGGAGCTGTTTTTT
TRBV29-1	.	12	TRBJ1-1	many	CSVVGGDTEAFF	TGCAGCGTTGTGGGAGGGGACACTGAAGCTTTCTTT
TRBV7-3	TRBD1	16	TRBJ1-6	few	CASSLQGNLGGSPLHF	TGTGCCAGCAGCTTACAGGGAAACCTAGGGGGCTCACCCCTCCACTTT
TRBV20-1	TRBD1	15	TRBJ1-1	many	CSAFQGGRMNTEAFF	TGCAGTGCTTTCCAGGGGGGTAGAATGAACACTGAAGCTTTCTTT
TRBV7-2	.	15	TRBJ2-2	many	CASRPNLLNTGELFF	TGTGCCAGCAGGCCAAACCTCCTGAACACCGGGGAGCTGTTTTTT
TRBV20-1	TRBD1	14	TRBJ2-5	many	CSARDSGGVETQYF	TGCAGTGCTAGAGATTCAGGGGGAGTGGAGACCCAGTACTTC
TRBV2	TRBD2	14	TRBJ2-5	many	CASKGTGGPGTQYF	TGTGCCAGCAAGGGAACGGGGGGGCCGGGGACCCAGTACTTC
TRBV15	TRBD1	14	TRBJ2-5	.	CATEGSGGQETQYF	TGTGCCACCGAGGGTTCAGGGGGCCAAGAGACCCAGTACTTC
TRBV7-2	TRBD1	13	TRBJ2-7	many	CASSSTGLYEQYF	TGTGCCAGCAGCTCGACAGGGCTATACGAGCAGTACTTC
TRBV7-2	TRBD1	14	TRBJ1-1	.	CASSSWTGADEAFF	TGTGCCAGCAGCTCCTGGACAGGGGCTGACGAAGCTTTCTTT
TRBV7-9	.	14	TRBJ2-7	.	CASSLDRSLYEQYF	TGTGCCAGCAGCCTCGACAGGAGTCTTTACGAGCAGTACTTC
TRBV19	.	16	TRBJ1-3	.	CASTPGRGYSGNTIYF	TGTGCCAGTACCCCCGGGAGGGGCTACTCTGGAAACACCATATATTTT
TRBV7-4	.	13	TRBJ2-3	.	CASSPTYRDTQYF	TGTGCCAGCAGCCCCACTTACAGGGATACGCAGTATTTT
TRBV10-3	.	15	TRBJ2-7	many	CAINPDRGSRDEQYF	TGTGCCATCAACCCGGACCGGGGGAGTAGGGACGAGCAGTACTTC